This T cell receptor (beta chain) comes out of a study of control samples from healthy donors and cancer patients. CDR3 length: 13 amino acids. Germline CDR1 reads LNHDA; CDR2 reads SQIVND (reference sequence). After removal of 5 bases from V and 10 bases from J, the junction contained 10 bases not matched to a gene. Sequenced by immunoSEQ multiplex PCR; TCRdb stores in-frame clones only, minus some. The repertoire holds about 47,000 clones, with about four fifths as singletons. V usage is TRBV19 and J usage is TRBJ1-1, with 7 bases matching TRBD1. Sequenced: blood. This receptor was obtained from an older man in good health. CDR3 residues: CASSRTGTEVAFF. DNA of the CDR3: TGTGCCAGTAGTCGTACCGGGACAGAAGTAGCTTTCTTT.